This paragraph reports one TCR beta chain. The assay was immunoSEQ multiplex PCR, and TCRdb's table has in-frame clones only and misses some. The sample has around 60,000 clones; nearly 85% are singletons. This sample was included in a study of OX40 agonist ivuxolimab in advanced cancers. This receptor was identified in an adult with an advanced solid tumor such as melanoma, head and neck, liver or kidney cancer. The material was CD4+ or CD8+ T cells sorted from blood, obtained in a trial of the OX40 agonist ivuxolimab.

The CDR3: CASSPRGLQGVSNEQFF. The CDR3 DNA reads TGTGCCAGCAGCCCCCGAGGGCTGCAGGGGGTTAGCAATGAGCAGTTCTTC. The genes are TRBV9 and TRBJ2-1; 7 bases are a match to TRBD1. J was trimmed by 6 bases and V by 4 bases; bases with no gene match: 16. In germline, CDR1 is SGDLS, CDR2 YYNGEE. This CDR3 region has 17 residues.